The rows below give T cell receptor beta chains drawn from one sample of a study of shared clonotypes between healthy human individuals. Some clones are missing from TCRdb's copy, which holds only in-frame ones; the method was immunoSEQ multiplex PCR. In the table there are under 2.5 million clones, less than 95% of which are singletons. Sequencing was carried out using naive CD4+ T cells from PBMCs. The receptors derive from a man between 18 and 29 years old in good health. Some clones in this sample may be carry-over from other donors' samples. CDR3s include the opening cysteine and the closing phenylalanine or tryptophan. The D gene is left open where the match is weak. Rows give clone size only sometimes, using once, few, many, or a class for an expanded clone.

clone size	D gene	V gene	J gene	CDR3 protein	CDR3 DNA
.	.	TRBV11-2	TRBJ1-2	CASSSQGFNYGYTF	TGTGCCAGCAGCTCTCAGGGGTTCAACTATGGCTACACCTTC
once	TRBD1	TRBV7-9	TRBJ2-7	CASSTPTGGYEQYF	TGTGCCAGCAGCACGCCGACAGGGGGCTACGAGCAGTACTTC
.	.	TRBV5-1	TRBJ2-1	CASSLTTNEQFF	TGCGCCAGCAGCTTAACCACCAATGAGCAGTTCTTC
.	.	TRBV14	TRBJ1-2	CASSQDRGNANYGYTF	TGTGCCAGCAGCCAAGATCGGGGCAATGCTAACTATGGCTACACCTTC
once	TRBD1	TRBV28	TRBJ1-2	CASRDDRGSRGYTF	TGTGCCAGCAGGGATGACAGGGGGAGTCGAGGCTACACCTTC
.	TRBD1	TRBV2	TRBJ1-1	CASSERGQGGTEAFF	TGTGCCAGCAGTGAACGGGGACAGGGGGGAACTGAAGCTTTCTTT
.	.	TRBV6-5	TRBJ2-1	CASSKGNEQFF	TGTGCCAGCAGTAAGGGCAATGAGCAGTTCTTC
.	.	TRBV30	TRBJ2-5	CASSQDRAETQYF	TGTGCCAGCTCCCAAGATCGAGCCGAGACCCAGTACTTC
.	TRBD1	TRBV4-1	TRBJ1-2	CASSQDRWAPGQGSYTF	TGCGCCAGCAGCCAAGATAGGTGGGCTCCGGGACAGGGGAGCTACACCTTC
.	.	TRBV5-6	TRBJ2-1	CASSLQRDTHNEQFF	TGTGCCAGCAGCCTCCAGAGGGATACCCACAATGAGCAGTTCTTC
.	TRBD2	TRBV4-3	TRBJ2-1	CASSQTVTLAGVYVYNEQFF	TGCGCCAGCAGCCAAACGGTAACACTAGCGGGAGTCTATGTTTACAATGAGCAGTTCTTC
.	.	TRBV28	TRBJ2-7	CASSNWAGSWAEQYF	TGTGCCAGCAGTAACTGGGCGGGGAGTTGGGCCGAGCAGTACTTC
once	.	TRBV13	TRBJ2-3	CASSPNRGPTNTDTQYF	TGTGCCAGCAGCCCAAATAGGGGCCCCACCAACACAGATACGCAGTATTTT
.	.	TRBV7-3	TRBJ1-1	CASSLDRGATSEAFF	TGTGCCAGCAGCTTAGATCGGGGTGCGACGTCTGAAGCTTTCTTT
.	.	TRBV9	TRBJ1-3	CASSVSLRTSSGNTIYF	TGTGCCAGCAGCGTAAGTCTCCGGACATCCTCTGGAAACACCATATATTTT
.	.	TRBV6-1	TRBJ1-5	CASSPREGRGQPQHF	TGTGCCAGCAGTCCCCGGGAGGGCAGGGGCCAGCCCCAGCATTTT
.	.	TRBV9	TRBJ1-5	CASSPGPLGSQPQHF	TGTGCCAGCAGCCCCGGACCCTTGGGCTCTCAGCCCCAGCATTTT
few	.	TRBV19	TRBJ1-1	CASSDSVNSNTEAFF	TGTGCCAGTAGTGATAGTGTCAATTCGAACACTGAAGCTTTCTTT
.	.	TRBV7-3	TRBJ1-1	CASSLTRGNTEAFF	TGTGCCAGCAGCTTAACAAGAGGGAACACTGAAGCTTTCTTT
.	TRBD2	TRBV30	TRBJ2-4	CAWTGGKNIQYF	TGTGCCTGGACGGGGGGCAAAAACATTCAGTACTTC
.	.	TRBV20-1	TRBJ1-2	CSAREGPF	TGCAGTGCTAGAGAGGGCCCCTTC
.	.	TRBV20-1	TRBJ1-5	CSARSGQPQHF	TGCAGTGCTAGAAGTGGCCAGCCCCAGCATTTT
.	.	TRBV30	TRBJ2-5	CAWSFTPTLSYF	TGTGCCTGGAGTTTCACCCCGACGTTGTCGTACTTC
.	TRBD1	TRBV28	TRBJ1-1	CASSPWTGRPTEAFF	TGTGCCAGCAGTCCATGGACAGGGAGGCCCACTGAAGCTTTCTTT
few	.	TRBV2	TRBJ1-2	CASRTTPGDGYTF	TGTGCCAGTCGGACAACTCCTGGGGATGGCTACACCTTC